This T cell receptor (beta chain) was found in a study of T-cell reconstitution after alpha-beta-depleted transplantation in children. Unique molecular identifiers tagged the TCRbeta library. Via MiXCR, TCRdb re-called the PCR reads, giving one row per CDR3 protein. The profile shows around 500,000 distinct CDR3 sequences, 23% of them singletons. This clonotype came up many times. Its antigen is still unknown. Germline CDR1 and CDR2: SEHNR and FQNEAQ (reference sequence). V dropped 0 bases and J dropped 1 base, with 6 bases sitting between them. CDR3 size: 14 residues. Findings and caveats of the study: Newly produced T cells mostly accounted for T-cell counts and diversity one year post-transplant.

The TCR originated in a boy under two years old who had a stem cell transplant for acute myeloid leukemia, so the T cells may come from the graft donor. The J gene is TRBJ1-1, the V gene TRBV7-9; D call uncertain. Specimen: PBMCs, mostly from graft donor cells, collected 360 days after TCRalphabeta/CD19-depleted stem cell transplant. The CDR3 nucleotides read TGTGCCAGCAGCTTAGCACCATCGAACACTGAAGCTTTCTTT. Its translation: CASSLAPSNTEAFF. The full variable domain, its missing parts supplied by reference TRBV7-9 and TRBJ1-1, is DTGVSQNPRHKITKRGQNVTFRCDPISEHNRLYWYRQTLGQGPEFLTYFQNEAQLEKSRLLSDRFSAERPKGSFSTLEIQRTEQGDSAMYLCASSLAPSNTEAFFGQGTRLTVV.